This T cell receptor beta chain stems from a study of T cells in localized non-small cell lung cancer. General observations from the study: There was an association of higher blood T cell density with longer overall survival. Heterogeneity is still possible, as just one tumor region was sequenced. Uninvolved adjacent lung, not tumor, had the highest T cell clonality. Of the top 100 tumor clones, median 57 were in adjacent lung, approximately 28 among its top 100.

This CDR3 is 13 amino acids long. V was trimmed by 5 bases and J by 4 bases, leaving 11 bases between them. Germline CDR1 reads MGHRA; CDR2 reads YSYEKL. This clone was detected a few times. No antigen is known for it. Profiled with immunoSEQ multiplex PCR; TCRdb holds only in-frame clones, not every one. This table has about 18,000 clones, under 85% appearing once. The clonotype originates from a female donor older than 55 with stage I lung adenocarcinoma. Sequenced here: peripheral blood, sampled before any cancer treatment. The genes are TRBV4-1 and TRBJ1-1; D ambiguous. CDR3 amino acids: CASSSLGRTEAFF. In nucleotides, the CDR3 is TGCGCCAGCAGCTCTCTCGGACGCACTGAAGCTTTCTTT.